This T cell receptor beta chain appears in the sequencing data of a study of T cells in Graves' hyperthyroidism and ophthalmopathy. Diagnostic assessment was based on clinical symptoms, serum thyroxine and TRAb, thyroid ultrasound and orbital computed tomography. The PBMCs studied were ones that came from about 9.9 ml fresh peripheral blood. In its sample, this clonotype was seen many times. The ends were cut back, 0 bases at V and 5 bases at J, with 11 bases in the middle. The CDR3 loop spans 14 amino acids. Germline V gene data show CDR1 as GTSNPN and CDR2 as SVGIG (reference sequence). Amplified TCR beta CDR3 regions derived from RNA transcripts. TCR CDR3 regions were first amplified by RT-PCR with HTBI primers. Using its own MiXCR run on the multiplex PCR reads, TCRdb lists one record per CDR3 protein. The table includes 250,000 to 300,000 distinct CDR3 sequences, roughly 14% detected once.

Material: blood. The clonotype comes from a woman aged 25 to 45 with Graves' hyperthyroidism that later progressed to Graves' ophthalmopathy. The V gene is TRBV30, the J gene TRBJ2-1; perhaps TRBD2 as D (5 bases). CDR3 sequence reads: CAWSVLSVNNEQFF. The CDR3 nucleotides are TGTGCCTGGAGTGTACTTAGCGTCAACAATGAGCAGTTCTTC.